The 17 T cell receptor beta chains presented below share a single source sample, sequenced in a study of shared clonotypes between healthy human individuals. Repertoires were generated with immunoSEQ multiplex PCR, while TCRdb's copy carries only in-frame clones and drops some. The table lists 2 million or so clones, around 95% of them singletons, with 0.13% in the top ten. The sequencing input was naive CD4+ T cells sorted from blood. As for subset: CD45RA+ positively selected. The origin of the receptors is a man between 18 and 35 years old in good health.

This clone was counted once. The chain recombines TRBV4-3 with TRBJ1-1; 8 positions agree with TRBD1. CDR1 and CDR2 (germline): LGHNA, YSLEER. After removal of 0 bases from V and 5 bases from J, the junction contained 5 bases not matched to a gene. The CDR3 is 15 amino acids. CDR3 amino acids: CASSQDQGARTEAFF. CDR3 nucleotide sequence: TGCGCCAGCAGCCAAGATCAGGGGGCGAGAACTGAAGCTTTCTTT.

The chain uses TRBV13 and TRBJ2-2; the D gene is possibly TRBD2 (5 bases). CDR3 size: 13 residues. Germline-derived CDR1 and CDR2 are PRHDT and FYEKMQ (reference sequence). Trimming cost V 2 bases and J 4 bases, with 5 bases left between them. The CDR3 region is CASSLTSTGELFF. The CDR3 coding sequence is TGTGCCAGCAGCTTAACTAGCACCGGGGAGCTGTTTTTT.

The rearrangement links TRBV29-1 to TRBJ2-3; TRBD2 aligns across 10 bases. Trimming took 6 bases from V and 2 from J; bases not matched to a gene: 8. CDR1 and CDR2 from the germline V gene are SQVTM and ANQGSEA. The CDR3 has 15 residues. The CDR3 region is CSVIGTSVSTDTQYF. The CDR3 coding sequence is TGCAGCGTGATAGGGACTAGCGTTTCCACAGATACGCAGTATTTT.

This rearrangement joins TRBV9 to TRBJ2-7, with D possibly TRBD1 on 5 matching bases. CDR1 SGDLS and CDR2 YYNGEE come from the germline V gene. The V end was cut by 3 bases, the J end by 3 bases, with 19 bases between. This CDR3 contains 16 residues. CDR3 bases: TGTGCCAGCAGCGAAACCCCGGACACCCCAGGCTACGAGCAGTACTTC. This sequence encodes CASSETPDTPGYEQYF. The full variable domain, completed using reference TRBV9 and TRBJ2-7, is DSGVTQTPKHLITATGQRVTLRCSPRSGDLSVYWYQQSLDQGLQFLIQYYNGEERAKGNILERFSAQQFPDLHSELNLSSLELGDSALYFCASSETPDTPGYEQYFGPGTRLTVT.

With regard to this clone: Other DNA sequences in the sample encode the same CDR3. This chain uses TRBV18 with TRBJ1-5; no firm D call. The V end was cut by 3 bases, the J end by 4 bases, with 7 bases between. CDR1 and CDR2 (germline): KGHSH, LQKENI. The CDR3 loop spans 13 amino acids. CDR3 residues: CASSPGQNQPQHF. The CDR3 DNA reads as TGTGCCAGCTCACCCGGTCAGAATCAGCCCCAGCATTTT. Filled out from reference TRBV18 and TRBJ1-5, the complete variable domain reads NAGVMQNPRHLVRRRGQEARLRCSPMKGHSHVYWYRQLPEEGLKFMVYLQKENIIDESGMPKERFSAEFPKEGPSILRIQQVVRGDSAAYFCASSPGQNQPQHFGDGTRLSIL.

The CDR3 DNA is TGTGCCAGAAGCCGGCACGGGGCTCGCGATCAGCCCCAGCATTTT. Amino acids: CARSRHGARDQPQHF. The V gene is TRBV5-3, the J gene TRBJ1-5; D is possibly TRBD1 (5 bases). TRBV5-3 is an ORF; its function is uncertain. The ends were cut back, 4 bases at V and 5 bases at J, with 16 bases in the middle. There are 15 residues in the CDR3.

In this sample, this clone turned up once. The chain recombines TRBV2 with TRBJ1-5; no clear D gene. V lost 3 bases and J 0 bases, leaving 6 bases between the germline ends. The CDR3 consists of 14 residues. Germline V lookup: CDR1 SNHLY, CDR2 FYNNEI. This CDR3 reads CASSEDLSNQPQHF. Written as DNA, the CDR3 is TGTGCCAGCAGTGAGGACCTTAGCAATCAGCCCCAGCATTTT.

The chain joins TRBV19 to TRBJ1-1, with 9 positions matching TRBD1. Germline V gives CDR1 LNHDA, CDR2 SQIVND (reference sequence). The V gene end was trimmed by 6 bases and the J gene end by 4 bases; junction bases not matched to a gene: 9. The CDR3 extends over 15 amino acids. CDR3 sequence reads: CASREAGTGTTEAFF. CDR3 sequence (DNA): TGTGCCAGTAGGGAGGCCGGGACAGGGACCACTGAAGCTTTCTTT.

CDR3 in amino acids: CAWSKGTGRRETQYF. The DNA of the CDR3 is TGTGCCTGGAGTAAAGGGACAGGGAGGCGGGAGACCCAGTACTTC. V is TRBV30 and J is TRBJ2-5, with 9 bases identical to TRBD1. The junction had 9 bases not matched to a gene; V was cut back by 2 bases and J by 5 bases. Germline V gene sequence: CDR1 GTSNPN, CDR2 SVGIG (reference sequence). The CDR3 is 15 amino acids.

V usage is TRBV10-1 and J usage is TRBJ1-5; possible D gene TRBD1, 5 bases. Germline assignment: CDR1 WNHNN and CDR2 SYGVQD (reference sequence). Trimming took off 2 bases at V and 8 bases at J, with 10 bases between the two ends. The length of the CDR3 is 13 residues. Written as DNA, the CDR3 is TGCGCCAGCAGTGAGGATTGGGGGAAGCCCCAGCATTTT. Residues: CASSEDWGKPQHF.

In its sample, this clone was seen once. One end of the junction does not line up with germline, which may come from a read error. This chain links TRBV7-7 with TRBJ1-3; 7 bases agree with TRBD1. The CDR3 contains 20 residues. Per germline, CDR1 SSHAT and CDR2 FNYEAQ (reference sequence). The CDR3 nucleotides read TGTGCTAGCAGCACTCAACAGGGGCCTAACGCCGGCGCCTCTGGAAACACCATATATTTT. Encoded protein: CASSTQQGPNAGASGNTIYF. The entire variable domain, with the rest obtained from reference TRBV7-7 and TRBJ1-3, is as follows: GAGVSQSPRYKVTKRGQDVTLRCDPISSHATLYWYQQALGQGPEFLTYFNYEAQPDKSGLPSDRFSAERPEGSISTLTIQRTEQRDSAMYRCASSTQQGPNAGASGNTIYFGEGSWLTVV.

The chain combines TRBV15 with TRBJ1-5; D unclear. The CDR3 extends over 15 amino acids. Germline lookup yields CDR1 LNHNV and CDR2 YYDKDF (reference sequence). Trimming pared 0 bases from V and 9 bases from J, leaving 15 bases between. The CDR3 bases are TGTGCCACCAGCAGAGATATGATACTTGAGGGGCCCCAGCATTTT. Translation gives CATSRDMILEGPQHF.

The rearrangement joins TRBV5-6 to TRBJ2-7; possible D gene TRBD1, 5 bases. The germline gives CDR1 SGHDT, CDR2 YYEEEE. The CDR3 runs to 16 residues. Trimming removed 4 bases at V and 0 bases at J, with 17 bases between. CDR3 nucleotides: TGTGCCAGCAGCCTCGACCGGACATCCGTCTCCTACGAGCAGTACTTC. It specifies CASSLDRTSVSYEQYF.

The CDR3: CASSLQGGLNTEAFF. In DNA, the CDR3 is TGTGCCAGCAGCTTACAGGGCGGATTGAACACTGAAGCTTTCTTT. The chain has TRBV13 and TRBJ1-1, with D possibly matching TRBD1 (5 bases). Deletions cut 2 bases from V and 0 bases from J, with 10 bases between. This CDR3 is built from 15 residues. Germline CDR1 is PRHDT and CDR2 is FYEKMQ (reference sequence).

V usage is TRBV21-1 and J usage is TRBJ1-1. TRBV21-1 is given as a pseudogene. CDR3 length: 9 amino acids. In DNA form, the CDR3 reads TGTGCCAGCTCGTTAGAAGCTTTCTTT. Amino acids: CASSLEAFF.

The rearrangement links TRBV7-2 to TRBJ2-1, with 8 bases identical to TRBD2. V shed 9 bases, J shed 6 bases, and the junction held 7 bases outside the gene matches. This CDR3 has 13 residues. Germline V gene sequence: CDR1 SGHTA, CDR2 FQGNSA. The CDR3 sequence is CASLTGTSNEQFF. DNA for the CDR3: TGTGCCAGTCTAACCGGGACTAGCAATGAGCAGTTCTTC.

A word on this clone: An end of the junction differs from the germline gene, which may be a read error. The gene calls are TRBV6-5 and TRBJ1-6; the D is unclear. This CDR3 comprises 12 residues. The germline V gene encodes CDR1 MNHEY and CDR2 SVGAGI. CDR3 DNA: TGTGCCAGCCGTTACGGGGATTCACCCCTCCACTTT. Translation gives CASRYGDSPLHF.